Each of the 21 T cell receptor beta chains below was sequenced from the same sample in a study of identical twins. One entry per CDR3 protein results from TCRdb running MiXCR on the 5' RACE reads. The repertoire holds around 490,000 distinct CDR3 sequences, with about 15% as singletons. These data were also reused for a study on yellow fever vaccine responses in identical twins.

Material for sequencing was CD4+ T cells sorted from blood. These TCRs come from a woman aged 18-29 years in good health.

This rearrangement joins TRBV10-2 to TRBJ2-1; D is unresolved. The CDR3 is made up of 12 amino acids. The germline CDR1 and CDR2 sequences are WSHSY and SAAADI. V lost 2 bases and J lost 4, with 3 bases in between. The CDR3 DNA sequence: TGCGCCAGCAGTGAGCCATACAATGAGCAGTTCTTC. The encoded protein is CASSEPYNEQFF.

The gene calls are TRBV28 and TRBJ1-5; 7 nucleotides line up with TRBD1. The length of the CDR3 is 17 residues. V shed 7 bases and J 2 bases; nucleotides not matched to a gene: 14. Germline CDR1 and CDR2: MDHEN and SYDVKM. This CDR3 is CASTLYQDRTGNQPQHF. The CDR3 DNA is TGTGCCAGCACCCTATATCAGGACAGGACGGGCAATCAGCCCCAGCATTTT.

The V call is TRBV6-1, the J call TRBJ2-7; D is perhaps TRBD2 (5 bases). The V end was cut by 7 bases, the J end by 3 bases, with 13 bases between. CDR3 size: 13 residues. Germline assignment: CDR1 MNHNS and CDR2 SASEGT. In nucleotides, the CDR3 is TGTGCCAGCACCGCACCGGGAAGCTACGAGCAGTACTTC. Protein: CASTAPGSYEQYF.

The chain recombines TRBV7-9 with TRBJ2-5; perhaps TRBD2 as D (5 bases). V gave up 5 bases and J gave up 4 bases, with 23 bases separating them. CDR3 size: 17 residues. From germline, CDR1 is SEHNR and CDR2 FQNEAQ (reference sequence). The CDR3: CASSPGQVAGQRETQYF. The CDR3 region has the DNA TGTGCCAGCAGCCCCGGGCAAGTGGCGGGCCAACGAGAGACCCAGTACTTC.

This clonotype was observed a handful of times. V gene TRBV20-1 combines with J gene TRBJ2-3; 9 positions agree with TRBD1. This CDR3 is 16 amino acids long. The germline V gene has CDR1 DFQATT and CDR2 SNEGSKA (reference sequence). V was clipped by 2 bases and J by 3 bases; unmatched bases: 9. CDR3: CSARPRGTGRTDTQYF. The CDR3, as DNA: TGCAGTGCTAGACCACGAGGGACAGGGCGAACAGATACGCAGTATTTT.

The chain recombines TRBV3-1 with TRBJ2-3; D possibly uses TRBD1 or TRBD2 (5 bases each). Germline values: CDR1 LGHDT, CDR2 YNNKEL (reference sequence). This CDR3 is 13 amino acids long. V dropped 5 bases and J dropped 8 bases, with 14 bases sitting between them. CDR3 bases: TGTGCCAGCAGCGAAAGGGGCCGGGGTACGCAGTATTTT. It encodes CASSERGRGTQYF.

In its sample, this clonotype was seen a few times. The genes are TRBV20-1 and TRBJ2-5; 8 bases fit TRBD2. Per germline, CDR1 DFQATT and CDR2 SNEGSKA (reference sequence). The CDR3 contains 13 residues. The trim removed 3 bases at V and 5 bases at J, leaving 5 bases unmatched. DNA of the CDR3: TGCAGTGCTAGTACGGGGGGGTCGGAGACCCAGTACTTC. Amino acids: CSASTGGSETQYF.

This chain links TRBV12-3 or TRBV12-4 with TRBJ2-2; D not resolved. CDR3 length: 14 amino acids. V dropped 2 bases and J dropped 6 bases, with 10 bases sitting between them. The DNA of the CDR3 is TGTGCCAGCAGTTTAATCTTAGATGCCGGGGAGCTGTTTTTT. Translating it yields CASSLILDAGELFF.

The chain joins TRBV7-8 to TRBJ2-7; 7 bases are a match to TRBD1. The germline CDR1 and CDR2 sequences are SGHVS and FQNEAQ. V lost 6 bases to trimming and J lost 6 bases; unmatched junction nucleotides: 11. This CDR3 region has 14 residues. In DNA, the CDR3 is TGTGCCAGCAGGACCGGGACAGCTTCCCGCGAGCAGTACTTC. It codes for CASRTGTASREQYF.

The chain joins TRBV6-1 to TRBJ2-5; D unclear. Germline-derived CDR1 and CDR2 are MNHNS and SASEGT. Trimming pared 5 bases from V and 6 bases from J, leaving 13 bases between. CDR3 size: 13 residues. This CDR3 is CASSPQTLKTQYF. The DNA for the CDR3 is TGTGCCAGCAGTCCTCAGACTCTCAAGACCCAGTACTTC.

This chain links TRBV20-1 with TRBJ2-3, with D possibly being TRBD2 (6 bases). CDR1 is DFQATT and CDR2 is SNEGSKA in the germline V gene (reference sequence). The CDR3 has 15 amino acids. V shed 4 bases and J shed 6 bases, with 20 bases lying between them. The CDR3 region is CSANIADSPVDTQYF. The CDR3 DNA reads as TGCAGTGCTAATATAGCGGACTCGCCGGTTGATACGCAGTATTTT.

Only one count was recorded for this clonotype. The V gene is TRBV20-1, the J gene TRBJ2-5; D possibly matches TRBD1 or TRBD2 (5 bases each). The germline V gene encodes CDR1 DFQATT and CDR2 SNEGSKA (reference sequence). This CDR3 has 15 residues. Trimming took 2 bases from V and 4 from J, leaving 17 bases between them. The CDR3 DNA sequence: TGCAGTGCTAGATCCCATAGGGGAGAGCGAGAGACCCAGTACTTC. Protein: CSARSHRGERETQYF.

This clonotype was seen a few times. V usage is TRBV19 and J usage is TRBJ1-4; D unresolved. The CDR3 is made up of 14 amino acids. V lost 4 bases and J lost 0, with 6 bases in between. Looked up from germline, CDR1 is LNHDA and CDR2 is SQIVND (reference sequence). The CDR3: CASSTGATNEKLFF. The CDR3 DNA reads as TGTGCCAGTAGTACGGGTGCAACTAATGAAAAACTGTTTTTT.

The V gene is TRBV7-9, the J gene TRBJ1-1; no definite D call. This CDR3 region has 14 residues. Trimming took off 5 bases at V and 1 base at J, with 11 bases between the two ends. CDR1 is SEHNR, CDR2 FQNEAQ, per germline (reference sequence). The CDR3 region is CASSPVGRNTEAFF. CDR3 sequence (DNA): TGTGCCAGCAGCCCCGTCGGGAGGAACACTGAAGCTTTCTTT.

The chain is built from TRBV29-1 and TRBJ2-3; a possible D gene is TRBD2 (5 bases). Trimming stripped 8 bases from V and 6 bases from J, with 12 bases between. CDR1 and CDR2 from the germline V gene are SQVTM and ANQGSEA. This CDR3 has 11 residues. CDR3 DNA: TGCAGCTTTCTTCGAGGGGATACGCAGTATTTT. It translates to CSFLRGDTQYF.

This clonotype showed up just a few times. This chain uses TRBV5-1 with TRBJ2-1; 7 bases align to TRBD1. Germline V gene sequence: CDR1 SGHRS, CDR2 YFSETQ. This CDR3 has 15 residues. After removal of 4 bases from V and 5 bases from J, the junction contained 9 bases not matched to a gene. The DNA of the CDR3 is TGCGCCAGCAGCCCACTACAGGGGAATAACAATGAGCAGTTCTTC. Its protein is CASSPLQGNNNEQFF.

Only a few counts were recorded for this clonotype. J is TRBJ1-2 and V is TRBV6-5, with 7 bases fitting TRBD1. This CDR3 has 16 residues. Germline V gene lookup returns CDR1 MNHEY and CDR2 SVGAGI. J lost 4 bases, V lost 2 bases, and 10 bases had no gene match. The CDR3 is CASSYRGQVGLYGYTF. The CDR3 nucleotides are TGTGCCAGCAGTTACAGAGGACAGGTGGGACTCTATGGCTACACCTTC.

The chain recombines TRBV29-1 with TRBJ1-1, with D perhaps TRBD1 (6 bases). Trimming removed 6 bases at V and 3 bases at J, with 20 bases between. Germline V gives CDR1 SQVTM, CDR2 ANQGSEA. The CDR3 has 15 residues. CDR3 DNA sequence: TGCAGCGTGAATGTTGCCGGGACACTTTACACTGAAGCTTTCTTT. It encodes CSVNVAGTLYTEAFF.

This clonotype was recorded a few times. This chain joins TRBV3-1 and TRBJ2-1; D is perhaps TRBD1 (6 bases). From germline, CDR1 is LGHDT and CDR2 YNNKEL (reference sequence). The germline V and J ends were trimmed by 4 bases and 5 bases, with 12 bases remaining between them. The CDR3 is 14 amino acids. The DNA of the CDR3 is TGTGCCAGCAGCCCAGGGGTAGATCACAATGAGCAGTTCTTC. Translating gives CASSPGVDHNEQFF.

This clonotype was detected only a few times. This chain uses TRBV6-5 with TRBJ2-3, with D possibly matching TRBD2 (6 bases). The V end lost 0 bases, the J end lost 2 bases, and 18 bases lay between the germline ends. The CDR3 totals 18 residues. The V gene's germline CDR1 is MNHEY and CDR2 SVGAGI. The CDR3 coding sequence is TGTGCCAGCAGTTACTCTGAAGGCTTCGGGGGAATCACAGATACGCAGTATTTT. It codes for CASSYSEGFGGITDTQYF.

The rearrangement joins TRBV11-2 to TRBJ1-3; D uncertain. Germline V CDR1 and CDR2: SGHAT, FQNNGV. V shed 0 bases and J shed 2 bases, with 5 bases lying between them. The CDR3 is 14 amino acids. The CDR3 nucleotides are TGTGCCAGCAGCTTAGATCGGACTGGAAACACCATATATTTT. This sequence encodes CASSLDRTGNTIYF.